One and the same sample provided the 18 T cell receptor beta chains below, sequenced in a study of blood T cells in healthy people across ages. Combining a sample-barcoded 5' primer with a J-beta primer mix, a second PCR ran for 7 to 11 cycles. TCRdb used MiXCR to reprocess the 5' RACE reads, holding one entry per CDR3 protein. The data contain hundreds of thousands of distinct CDR3 sequences, 40% to 50% of them seen just once; the ten biggest clones take up nearly 20%. Sample: blood. Every receptor here comes from a man between 60 and 75 years old in good health.

The rearrangement links TRBV12-3 or TRBV12-4 to TRBJ1-3, with 9 bases identical to TRBD1. With 5 bases clipped from V and 4 bases from J, the junction kept 6 bases outside the gene matches. The CDR3 covers 15 residues. In DNA form, the CDR3 reads TGTGCCAGCAGTCCACAGGGGGCGCGAGGAAACACCATATATTTT. It yields the protein CASSPQGARGNTIYF.

The genes are TRBV20-1 and TRBJ2-4; 8 nucleotides agree with TRBD2. CDR3 size: 15 residues. Losses at the gene ends were 1 base for V and 3 bases for J; bases not matched to a gene: 5. Germline assignment: CDR1 DFQATT and CDR2 SNEGSKA (reference sequence). CDR3 sequence reads: CSARVTSGNKNIQYF. The CDR3 DNA follows: TGCAGTGCTAGAGTCACTAGCGGCAACAAAAACATTCAGTACTTC.

This clonotype was counted between two and nine times. The V call is TRBV7-9, the J call TRBJ2-1; D is undetermined. Germline V gives CDR1 SEHNR, CDR2 FQNEAQ (reference sequence). The length of the CDR3 is 14 residues. V lost 5 bases to trimming and J lost 0 bases, with 8 bases between them. In DNA, the CDR3 is TGTGCCAGCAGCCCCACGACCTCCTACAATGAGCAGTTCTTC. Amino acid sequence: CASSPTTSYNEQFF.

Worth noting for this clonotype: A much larger clone lies one base from this, so it may be a read error. The chain uses TRBV12-3 or TRBV12-4 and TRBJ2-1; D is perhaps TRBD1 or TRBD2 (5 bases each). The J call may not be correct, given that the DNA end is closer to TRBJ2-7. The length of the CDR3 is 14 residues. The CDR3 DNA sequence: TGTGCCAGCCTGCGAGGGGCCGGCTACAATGAGCAGTACTTC. Translating gives CASLRGAGYNEQYF.

In this sample, this clonotype turned up a few times. The chain carries TRBV11-2 and TRBJ2-5, with D possibly matching TRBD2 (5 bases). Germline CDR1 reads SGHAT; CDR2 reads FQNNGV. CDR3 size: 16 residues. The V end lost 4 bases, the J end lost 0 bases, and 15 bases lay between the germline ends. The CDR3: CASSSRRSPYQETQYF. The CDR3 DNA reads TGTGCCAGCAGCTCGAGGAGGTCACCGTACCAAGAGACCCAGTACTTC. Full variable domain (remainder filled in from reference TRBV11-2 and TRBJ2-5): EAGVAQSPRYKIIEKRQSVAFWCNPISGHATLYWYQQILGQGPKLLIQFQNNGVVDDSQLPKDRFSAERLKGVDSTLKIQPAKLEDSAVYLCASSSRRSPYQETQYFGPGTRLLVL.

This clonotype was seen many times. The V gene is TRBV5-1, the J gene TRBJ2-5, with TRBD1 identical over 9 bases. Losses at the gene ends were 7 bases for V and 4 bases for J; bases not matched to a gene: 11. Germline V gene data show CDR1 as SGHRS and CDR2 as YFSETQ. The CDR3 covers 15 residues. CDR3 residues: CASRDRAGISETQYF. CDR3 DNA sequence: TGCGCCAGCCGGGACAGGGCTGGGATTTCAGAGACCCAGTACTTC.

This sequence joins TRBV11-2 and TRBJ2-1; D gene unclear. CDR1 is SGHAT, CDR2 FQNNGV, per germline. CDR3 length: 15 residues. V lost 2 bases and J 0 bases, leaving 8 bases between the germline ends. CDR3 coding DNA: TGTGCCAGCAGCTTATCTTCCAACTCCTACAATGAGCAGTTCTTC. This gives the protein CASSLSSNSYNEQFF.

The chain uses TRBV7-9 and TRBJ2-1; D unresolved. V was pared by 4 bases and J by 10 bases, with 8 bases between. CDR1 is SEHNR and CDR2 is FQNEAQ in the germline V gene (reference sequence). The CDR3 has 11 amino acids. The CDR3 sequence is CASSSVREQFF. The CDR3 DNA is TGTGCCAGCAGCTCGGTACGCGAGCAGTTCTTC.

The V and J genes are TRBV6-2 or TRBV6-3 and TRBJ2-3; possible D gene TRBD1, 6 bases. The CDR3 runs 12 residues. V was shortened by 10 bases and J by 6 bases, with 14 bases between the two germline ends. Germline V gene data show CDR1 as MNHEY and CDR2 as SVGEGT. DNA for the CDR3: TGTGCCATCCAAACAGGGACGGATACGCAGTATTTT. It encodes CAIQTGTDTQYF.

This clonotype was counted only a few times. J is TRBJ2-7 and V is TRBV7-8, with D possibly being TRBD1 or TRBD2 (5 bases each). Between the trimmed V and J ends, which lost 2 bases and 2 bases, there was a span of 16 bases. The CDR3 has 16 amino acids. The germline V gene has CDR1 SGHVS and CDR2 FQNEAQ. CDR3 bases: TGTGCCAGCAGCTTATTCGGGACGACAGAGCCCTACGAGCAGTACTTC. Translated: CASSLFGTTEPYEQYF. The full variable domain, with the rest looked up from reference TRBV7-8 and TRBJ2-7, is GAGVSQSPRYKVAKRGQDVALRCDPISGHVSLFWYQQALGQGPEFLTYFQNEAQLDKSGLPSDRFFAERPEGSVSTLKIQRTQQEDSAVYLCASSLFGTTEPYEQYFGPGTRLTVT.

V is TRBV12-3 or TRBV12-4 and J is TRBJ2-5; a possible D gene is TRBD2 (5 bases). This CDR3 has 13 amino acids. Trimming removed 7 bases from V and 5 bases from J, with 14 bases in between. CDR3 protein: CASTLGGWETQYF. The CDR3 DNA is TGTGCCAGCACCCTAGGAGGATGGGAGACCCAGTACTTC.

This clonotype has just a few counts. J is TRBJ1-1 and V is TRBV20-1; D perhaps matches TRBD1 (6 bases). Trimming stripped 6 bases from V and 2 bases from J, with 13 bases between. Germline CDR1 reads DFQATT; CDR2 reads SNEGSKA (reference sequence). The CDR3 is made up of 13 amino acids. CDR3 coding DNA: TGCAGTGCCCTGACAGGATCAAACACTGAAGCTTTCTTT. Protein sequence: CSALTGSNTEAFF.

The genes are TRBV7-2 and TRBJ2-5; 7 bases match TRBD2. Germline V CDR1 and CDR2: SGHTA, FQGNSA. J lost 11 bases, V lost 4 bases, and 13 bases had no gene match. The CDR3 contains 14 residues. This CDR3 reads CASSYLAVSYEQYF. CDR3 sequence (DNA): TGTGCCAGCAGCTACCTAGCGGTCTCCTATGAGCAGTACTTC.

This clonotype was picked up many times. The chain carries TRBV11-2 and TRBJ2-7, with D possibly matching TRBD2 (6 bases). The V and J ends lost 3 bases and 2 bases respectively, with 8 bases between them. From germline, CDR1 is SGHAT and CDR2 FQNNGV. The length of the CDR3 is 13 residues. The CDR3 nucleotides are TGTGCCAGCAGCTTGGGACTCACCTACGAGCAGTACTTC. Amino acids: CASSLGLTYEQYF.

This clonotype was picked up one time. Written as DNA, the CDR3 is TGTGCCAGTGGGGCAGGGAGTTCACCCCTCCACTTT. This encodes CASGAGSSPLHF. The chain couples TRBV14 to TRBJ1-6, with D possibly matching TRBD1 (5 bases). Trimming pared 9 bases from V and 9 bases from J, leaving 12 bases between. The CDR3 sequence is 12 residues long. Germline-derived CDR1 and CDR2 are SGHDN and FVKESK.

This clonotype was detected a few times. The V call is TRBV4-1, the J call TRBJ1-1, with D perhaps matching TRBD1 (5 bases). Trimming cost V 3 bases and J 1 base, with 12 bases left between them. Per germline, CDR1 MGHRA and CDR2 YSYEKL. CDR3 size: 15 residues. CDR3 residues: CASSHPGRENTEAFF. The CDR3 nucleotides read TGCGCCAGCAGCCACCCAGGGCGTGAGAACACTGAAGCTTTCTTT.

V and J are TRBV29-1 and TRBJ1-2; tentatively, D is TRBD1 (5 bases). CDR3 length equals 16 residues. Trimming removed 2 bases from V and 5 bases from J, with 21 bases in between. Germline CDR1 SQVTM, CDR2 ANQGSEA. CDR3 sequence (DNA): TGCAGCGTTGAATCACGGGGCAGGGCGAACTTATATGGCTACACCTTC. It translates to CSVESRGRANLYGYTF.

This chain connects TRBV20-1 to TRBJ2-7, with D possibly matching TRBD2 (5 bases). The V and J ends lost 3 bases and 4 bases respectively, with 7 bases between them. Germline V gene sequence: CDR1 DFQATT, CDR2 SNEGSKA (reference sequence). There are 11 residues in the CDR3. CDR3 protein: CSASPGYEQYF. The CDR3, as DNA: TGCAGTGCTAGCCCGGGGTACGAGCAGTACTTC.